This entry lists 5 T cell receptor beta chains sequenced from one sample in a study of vaccination effects on CD4 cells after COVID-19. The ViraFEST assay expanded antigen-specific CD4+ T cells with viral peptide pools before sequencing. When 10 to 11 days of culture had elapsed, CD4+ T cells were isolated. The study found no prior SARS-CoV-2 infection in the vaccine recipients, who tested negative for nucleocapsid antibodies. Measured with immunoSEQ multiplex PCR; TCRdb has only the in-frame clones, and not every one. The sample includes about 73,000 clones, around 74% of them seen just once. Antigen specificity for these receptors is unknown. The sequences come from CD4+ T cells from PBMCs cultured with HCoV-NL63 spike peptides, collected before COVID-19 vaccination. All receptors come from a human donor who received a COVID-19 vaccine.

V usage is TRBV30 and J usage is TRBJ1-6; possibly TRBD1 for D (5 bases). The CDR3 consists of 18 residues. From germline, CDR1 is GTSNPN and CDR2 SVGIG (reference sequence). V was clipped by 3 bases and J by 0 bases, with 18 bases between them. Here the CDR3 DNA reads TGTGCCTGGAGCGCCAGAGAGAGGGGCCGCTCCTATAATTCACCCCTCCACTTT. Translating it yields CAWSARERGRSYNSPLHF.

CDR3 sequence reads: CASTGGEEKLFF. The CDR3 coding sequence is TGTGCCAGCACTGGGGGGGAGGAAAAACTGTTTTTT. The V call is TRBV28, the J call TRBJ1-4; D perhaps matches TRBD1 (5 bases). Trimming cost V 7 bases and J 8 bases, with 11 bases left between them. The CDR3 length is 12 residues. CDR1 MDHEN and CDR2 SYDVKM come from the germline V gene.

V gene TRBV10-1 combines with J gene TRBJ1-1; D not resolved. From germline, CDR1 is WNHNN and CDR2 SYGVQD (reference sequence). The CDR3 is 11 amino acids. The V end lost 10 bases, the J end lost 4 bases, and 10 bases lay between the germline ends. CDR3 bases: TGCGCCACCGAAATGAGCACTGAAGCTTTCTTT. The encoded protein is CATEMSTEAFF.

The chain is built from TRBV5-1 and TRBJ2-1; D unclear. The germline V gene has CDR1 SGHRS and CDR2 YFSETQ. CDR3 size: 11 residues. V shed 0 bases and J shed 9 bases, with 4 bases lying between them. This CDR3 reads CASSLGGEQFF. The CDR3 DNA reads TGCGCCAGCAGCTTGGGAGGTGAGCAGTTCTTC. Combining the CDR3 with reference TRBV5-1 and TRBJ2-1 gives the whole variable domain KAGVTQTPRYLIKTRGQQVTLSCSPISGHRSVSWYQQTPGQGLQFLFEYFSETQRNKGNFPGRFSGRQFSNSRSEMNVSTLELGDSALYLCASSLGGEQFFGPGTRLTVL.

The J gene is TRBJ2-5, the V gene TRBV5-1, with a tentative D call TRBD1 (5 bases). Between the trimmed V and J ends, which lost 4 bases and 7 bases, there was a span of 8 bases. Germline loops: CDR1 SGHRS, CDR2 YFSETQ. This CDR3 spans 11 amino acids. CDR3 region: CASSSQGTQYF. In nucleotides, the CDR3 is TGCGCCAGCAGCAGCCAGGGGACCCAGTACTTC.